These T cell receptor beta chains were read from a single sample in a study of shared clonotypes between healthy human individuals. Sequencing used immunoSEQ multiplex PCR; TCRdb keeps in-frame clones, though not all of them. The table includes 640,000 or so clones, 72% detected once. The sequencing sample was made of memory CD4+ T cells sorted from blood. The receptors were gathered from a woman between 25 and 40 years old in good health. Both conserved end residues are part of each CDR3.

>TRBV5-1|TRBJ2-7
CASSLGTYEQYF
>TRBV5-1|TRBJ2-1
CASSLEGGYNEQFF
>TRBV28|TRBJ2-7
CASSPPGAGGPEAYEQYF
>TRBV5-1|TRBJ2-5
CASSLVLADQETQYF
>TRBV9|TRBJ2-1
CASSVGERDRGSYNEQFF
>TRBV5-4|TRBJ2-7
CASSPSSGTAYEQYF
>TRBV5-1|TRBJ2-5
CASSSSGETQYF
>TRBV9|TRBJ1-1
CASSRRGGDRNTEAFF
>TRBV5-1|TRBJ2-7
CASSFQVGSYEQYF
>TRBV5-1|TRBJ1-2
CASSSLPGEGLGYTF
>TRBV5-8|TRBJ2-7
CASNQRQGSYEQYF
>TRBV18|TRBJ2-5
CASSPGYQETQYF
>TRBV6-6|TRBJ2-4
CASSYRGDGAKNIQYF
>TRBV29-1|TRBJ2-1
CSGRSWAYNEQFF
>TRBV20-1|TRBJ2-7
CSARTGDEQYF
>TRBV7-8|TRBJ2-7
CASSLVSGSREQYF
>TRBV27|TRBJ1-5
CASSYNPNSNQPQHF
>TRBV5-1|TRBJ2-1
CASSGDSPSYNEQFF
>TRBV9|TRBJ2-3
CASSAKGGLAYTDTQYF
>TRBV28|TRBJ1-2
CASSLSSYGYTF
>TRBV27|TRBJ2-7
CASSLVSTGSPRGEQYF
>TRBV14|TRBJ2-7
CASSQGNFVYEQYF
>TRBV2|TRBJ1-2
CASAERPGTSGYTF
>TRBV5-1|TRBJ2-7
CASQGGSQYEQYF
>TRBV9|TRBJ2-3
CASSVRGDTQYF
>TRBV5-1|TRBJ2-5
CASSLDGVRETQYF
>TRBV5-1|TRBJ2-1
CASSFSVLAGGMNEQFF
>TRBV5-1|TRBJ1-5
CASSLAGTWPQHF
>TRBV19|TRBJ1-5
CASDPRDSSNQPQHF
>TRBV30|TRBJ2-1
CAWSGGGIRFF
>TRBV28|TRBJ1-2
CASSSFYRLQLHGYTF
>TRBV2|TRBJ1-1
CASSRQGENTEAFF
>TRBV19|TRBJ1-4
CASSIGTNEKLFF
>TRBV7-9|TRBJ2-4
CASSQTTGQGASKNIQYF
>TRBV4-1|TRBJ1-2
CASNTGTGNYGYTF
>TRBV5-8|TRBJ2-2
CASSLTLTSDSNTGELFF
>TRBV25-1|TRBJ2-1
CASTGTSSNEQFF
>TRBV7-2|TRBJ2-1
CASSPQAGDWNEQFF
>TRBV7-2|TRBJ2-3
CASSLASTGRSDTQYF
>TRBV7-2|TRBJ2-5
CASSLAGSKETQYF
>TRBV5-4|TRBJ2-5
CASTEAQGRKTQYF
>TRBV27|TRBJ2-7
CASSRASLAPEQYF
>TRBV10-3|TRBJ2-1
CAISDAGGYNEQFF
>TRBV2|TRBJ2-7
CASTGGLGTIEQYF
>TRBV11-2|TRBJ2-5
CASSLLAGQETQYF
>TRBV6-1|TRBJ2-6
CASSDQPSNVLTF